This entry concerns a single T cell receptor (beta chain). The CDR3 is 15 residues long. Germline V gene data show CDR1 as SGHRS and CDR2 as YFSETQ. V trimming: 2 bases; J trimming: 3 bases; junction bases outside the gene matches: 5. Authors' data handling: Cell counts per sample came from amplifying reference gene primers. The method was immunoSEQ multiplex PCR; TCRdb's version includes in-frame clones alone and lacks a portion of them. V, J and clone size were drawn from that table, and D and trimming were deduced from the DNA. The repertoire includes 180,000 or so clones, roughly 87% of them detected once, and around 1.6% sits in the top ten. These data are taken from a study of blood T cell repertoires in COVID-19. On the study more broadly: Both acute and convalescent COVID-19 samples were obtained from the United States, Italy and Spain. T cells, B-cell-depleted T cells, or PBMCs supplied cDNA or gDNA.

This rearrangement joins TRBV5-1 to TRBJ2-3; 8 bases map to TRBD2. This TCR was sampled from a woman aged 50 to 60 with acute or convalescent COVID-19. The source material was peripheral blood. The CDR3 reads CASSFASGPTDTQYF. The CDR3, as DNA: TGCGCCAGCAGCTTTGCTAGCGGGCCTACAGATACGCAGTATTTT.